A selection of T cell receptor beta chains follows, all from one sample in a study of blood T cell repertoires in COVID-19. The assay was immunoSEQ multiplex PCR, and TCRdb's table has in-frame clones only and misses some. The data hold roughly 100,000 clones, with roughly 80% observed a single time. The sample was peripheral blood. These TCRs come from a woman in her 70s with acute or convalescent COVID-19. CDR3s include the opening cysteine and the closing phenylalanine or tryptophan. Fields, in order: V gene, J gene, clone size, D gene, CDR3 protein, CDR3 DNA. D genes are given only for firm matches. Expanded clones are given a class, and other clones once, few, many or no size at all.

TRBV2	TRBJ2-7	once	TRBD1	CASSGQGSNYEQYF	TGTGCCAGCAGTGGACAGGGATCCAACTACGAGCAGTACTTC
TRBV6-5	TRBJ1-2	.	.	CASRSWRGGGYTF	TGTGCCAGCAGGTCCTGGCGGGGGGGCGGCTACACCTTC
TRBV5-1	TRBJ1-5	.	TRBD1	CASSWDSDQPQHF	TGCGCCAGCAGCTGGGACAGTGACCAGCCCCAGCATTTT
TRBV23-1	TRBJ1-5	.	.	CATTTGYSNQPQHF	TGCGCCACAACGACAGGATATAGCAATCAGCCCCAGCATTTT
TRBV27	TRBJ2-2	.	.	CASSLVGRGANTGELFF	TGTGCCAGCAGTTTAGTAGGCAGAGGCGCGAACACCGGGGAGCTGTTTTTT
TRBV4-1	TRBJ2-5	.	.	CASSQDSLETQYF	TGCGCCAGCAGCCAAGATAGTCTGGAGACCCAGTACTTC
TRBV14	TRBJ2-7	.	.	CASSRREGPTGEQYF	TGTGCCAGCAGCCGAAGAGAGGGCCCTACGGGCGAGCAGTACTTC
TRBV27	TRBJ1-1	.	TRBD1	CASSPYRGGSNTEAFF	TGTGCCAGCAGTCCGTACAGGGGGGGGTCGAACACTGAAGCTTTCTTT
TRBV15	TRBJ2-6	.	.	CATSRDEGNVLTF	TGTGCCACCAGCAGAGATGAGGGCAACGTCCTGACTTTC
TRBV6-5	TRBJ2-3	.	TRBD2	CASSPSGGATDTQYF	TGTGCCAGCAGTCCTAGCGGGGGGGCCACGGATACGCAGTATTTT
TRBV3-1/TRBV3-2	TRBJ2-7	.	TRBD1	CASSHTGGNYEQYF	TGTGCCAGCAGCCATACAGGGGGGAACTACGAGCAGTACTTC
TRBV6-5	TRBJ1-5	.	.	CASTLGGRNQPQHF	TGTGCCAGCACCCTAGGGGGAAGAAATCAGCCCCAGCATTTT
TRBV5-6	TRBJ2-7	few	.	CASSRTGYEQYF	TGTGCCAGCAGCCGAACAGGGTACGAGCAGTACTTC
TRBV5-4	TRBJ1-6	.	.	CASSLATDKAPLHF	TGTGCCAGCAGCTTAGCAACAGACAAGGCACCCCTCCACTTT
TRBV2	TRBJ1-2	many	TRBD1	CASTSSRDRPYGYTF	TGTGCCAGCACCTCGTCCCGGGACAGGCCCTATGGCTACACCTTC
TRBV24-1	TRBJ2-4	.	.	CATSTDPPLLAKNIQYF	TGTGCCACCAGTACAGACCCCCCACTTCTAGCCAAAAACATTCAGTACTTC
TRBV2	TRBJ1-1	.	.	CASTPTGPEAFF	TGTGCCAGCACCCCGACAGGCCCTGAAGCTTTCTTT
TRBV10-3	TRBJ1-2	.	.	CAISESGQSPNYGYTF	TGTGCCATCAGTGAATCTGGACAAAGCCCTAACTATGGCTACACCTTC
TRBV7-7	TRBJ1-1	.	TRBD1	CASSPGTGGEEAFF	TGTGCCAGCAGCCCCGGGACAGGGGGCGAGGAAGCTTTCTTT
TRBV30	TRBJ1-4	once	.	CAWSGGRSEKLFF	TGTGCCTGGAGTGGTGGGCGAAGCGAAAAACTGTTTTTT
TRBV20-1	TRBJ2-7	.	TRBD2	CSASSGAQEQYF	TGCAGTGCTAGTAGCGGGGCCCAGGAGCAGTACTTC
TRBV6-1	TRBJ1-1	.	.	CASSELAGDTEAFF	TGTGCCAGCAGTGAACTGGCGGGGGACACTGAAGCTTTCTTT
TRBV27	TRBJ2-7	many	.	CASSSFLSSGVPYEQYF	TGTGCCAGCAGTTCCTTTTTATCATCGGGTGTCCCCTACGAGCAGTACTTC
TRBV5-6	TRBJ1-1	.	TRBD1	CASSLSGQGFFSTEAFF	TGTGCCAGCAGCCTCTCGGGACAGGGATTCTTTAGCACTGAAGCTTTCTTT
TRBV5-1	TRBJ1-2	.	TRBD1	CASSLSGQGHYGYTF	TGCGCCAGCAGCTTGTCCGGACAGGGCCACTATGGCTACACCTTC
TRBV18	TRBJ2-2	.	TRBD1	CASSPPGQAITGELFF	TGTGCCAGCTCACCACCGGGACAGGCGATAACCGGGGAGCTGTTTTTT
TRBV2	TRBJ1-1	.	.	CASSPLGVNTEAFF	TGTGCCAGCAGTCCCCTAGGGGTGAACACTGAAGCTTTCTTT
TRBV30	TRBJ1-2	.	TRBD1	CAWSVGQGANGYTF	TGTGCCTGGAGTGTAGGGCAGGGGGCGAATGGCTACACCTTC
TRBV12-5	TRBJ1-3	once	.	CASGFDTGNTIYF	TGTGCTAGTGGTTTTGACACTGGAAACACCATATATTTT
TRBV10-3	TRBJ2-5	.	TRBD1	CAIRTGGQETQYF	TGTGCCATCAGGACAGGGGGACAGGAGACCCAGTACTTC
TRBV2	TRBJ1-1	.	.	CASRSQVTSTEAFF	TGTGCCAGCAGGTCACAGGTAACGAGCACTGAAGCTTTCTTT
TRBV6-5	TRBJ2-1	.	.	CASKTNGGLYNEQFF	TGTGCCAGCAAAACTAACGGGGGGCTCTACAATGAGCAGTTCTTC
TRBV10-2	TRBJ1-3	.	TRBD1	CASRIEGASGNTIYF	TGCGCCAGCAGAATAGAGGGGGCTTCTGGAAACACCATATATTTT
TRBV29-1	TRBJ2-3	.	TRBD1	CSVETTGGYPKDTQYF	TGCAGCGTTGAAACCACAGGGGGCTATCCCAAGGATACGCAGTATTTT
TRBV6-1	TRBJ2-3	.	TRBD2	CASSEWGTSGGYTDTQYF	TGTGCCAGCAGTGAATGGGGGACTAGCGGGGGCTACACAGATACGCAGTATTTT
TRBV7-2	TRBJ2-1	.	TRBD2	CASSLAVLAGAYNEQFF	TGTGCCAGCAGCTTAGCTGTACTAGCGGGTGCATACAATGAGCAGTTCTTC
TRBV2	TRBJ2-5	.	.	CASGNYQGGQETQYF	TGTGCCAGCGGTAATTATCAGGGCGGTCAAGAGACCCAGTACTTC
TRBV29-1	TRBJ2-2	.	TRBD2	CSVQKAGGRNTGELFF	TGCAGCGTCCAAAAAGCGGGGGGGAGGAACACCGGGGAGCTGTTTTTT
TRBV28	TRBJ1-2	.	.	CATPSTGGFGYGYTF	TGTGCCACCCCATCTACAGGAGGGTTCGGCTATGGCTACACCTTC
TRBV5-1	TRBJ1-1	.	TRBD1	CASSSLPGQHGFF	TGCGCCAGCAGCTCTCTTCCGGGACAGCACGGTTTCTTT
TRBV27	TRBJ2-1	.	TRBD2	CASNLAGGMNEQFF	TGTGCCAGCAATCTAGCGGGGGGGATGAATGAGCAGTTCTTC
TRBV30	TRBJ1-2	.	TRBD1	CAWSGDRGIYGYTF	TGTGCCTGGAGTGGGGACAGGGGGATCTATGGCTACACCTTC